This T cell receptor beta chain comes out of a study of patients and donors after allogeneic stem cell transplantation. The CDR3 consists of 17 residues. V was cut by 0 bases and J by 2 bases, with 14 bases left in between. Germline V gene data show CDR1 as MNHEY and CDR2 as SVGAGI. TCRdb re-called the RT-PCR reads through MiXCR, storing one row per CDR3 protein. Among 10,000 to 15,000 distinct CDR3 sequences, approximately 25% were seen once, and the ten largest hold about half. This clonotype was observed a handful of times. Sequenced material: blood, either unsorted or a sorted T cell fraction (not recorded which). The clonotype originates from a human donor who was either an allogeneic HSCT recipient or a stem cell or donor lymphocyte infusion donor (not recorded which). It is not recorded whose cells these are; they may come from a transplant donor. The V call is TRBV6-5, the J call TRBJ1-3, with D maybe TRBD1 (5 bases). CDR3 in amino acids: CASSYSTRGEAGNTIYF. In DNA, the CDR3 is TGTGCCAGCAGTTACTCTACGAGGGGCGAAGCTGGAAACACCATATATTTT.